This T cell receptor (beta chain) emerged from a study of blood T cell repertoires in COVID-19. Across the whole study: The study drew acute and convalescent COVID-19 samples from the United States, Italy and Spain. T cells, B-cell-depleted T cells, or PBMCs supplied cDNA or gDNA.

Recruited during active infection, patients (from Seattle) were subsequently followed longitudinally. Authors' data handling: Amplifying reference gene primers gave estimates of nucleated cell counts. This table comes from immunoSEQ multiplex PCR, and its TCRdb copy is limited to in-frame clones, with some not included. Clone size and V and J calls were adopted from that table, with D and trimming inferred from the DNA. The table records under 200,000 clones, 79% of them present only once. Source material: peripheral blood. This TCR came from a woman aged 55-70 years with COVID-19, enrolled during active disease.

In nucleotides, the CDR3 is TGTGCCAGAAAACCAGGGCCAGGAGATCATCAGCCCCAGCATTTT. As protein: CARKPGPGDHQPQHF. This rearrangement joins TRBV5-3 to TRBJ1-5, with TRBD1 as a possible D gene (5 bases). TRBV5-3 is recorded as an ORF, its role being uncertain. This CDR3 comprises 15 residues. Trimming removed 6 bases at V and 5 bases at J, with 18 bases between.